This T cell receptor (beta chain) was profiled in a study of shared clonotypes between healthy human individuals. Clones were read by immunoSEQ multiplex PCR, and TCRdb kept only the in-frame ones, dropping some. The sample includes roughly 2.4 million clones, approximately 96% of them seen just once. The CDR3 sequence is 14 residues long. Trimming left V 1 base short and J 7 bases short, with 11 bases between. Germline V gives CDR1 SGHNT, CDR2 YYREEE (reference sequence). This TCR derives from a man between 18 and 29 years old in good health. Sequencing input: naive CD4+ T cells sorted from blood. Subset here: CD45RA+ positively selected. The rearrangement uses TRBV5-4 and TRBJ1-4; D not resolved. DNA of the CDR3: TGTGCCAGCAGCTTGCGCGTAGAGAGTGAAAAACTGTTTTTT. Protein product: CASSLRVESEKLFF.